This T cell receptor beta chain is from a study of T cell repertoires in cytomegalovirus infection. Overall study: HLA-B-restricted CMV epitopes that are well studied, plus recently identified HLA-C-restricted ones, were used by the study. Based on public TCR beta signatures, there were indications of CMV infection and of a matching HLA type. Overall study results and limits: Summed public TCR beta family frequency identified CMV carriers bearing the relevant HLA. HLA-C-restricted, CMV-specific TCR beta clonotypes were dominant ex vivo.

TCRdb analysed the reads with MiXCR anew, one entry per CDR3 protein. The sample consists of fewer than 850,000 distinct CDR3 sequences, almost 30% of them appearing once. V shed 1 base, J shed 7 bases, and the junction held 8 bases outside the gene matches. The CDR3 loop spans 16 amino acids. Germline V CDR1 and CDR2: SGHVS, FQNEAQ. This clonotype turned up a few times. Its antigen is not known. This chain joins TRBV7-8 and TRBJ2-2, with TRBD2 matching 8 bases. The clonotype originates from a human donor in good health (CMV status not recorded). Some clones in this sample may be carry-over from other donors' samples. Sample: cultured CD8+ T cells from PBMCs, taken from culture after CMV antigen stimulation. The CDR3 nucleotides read TGTGCCAGCAGCTTAGGGCGGGGGGCCTTGATCGGGGAGCTGTTTTTT. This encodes CASSLGRGALIGELFF.